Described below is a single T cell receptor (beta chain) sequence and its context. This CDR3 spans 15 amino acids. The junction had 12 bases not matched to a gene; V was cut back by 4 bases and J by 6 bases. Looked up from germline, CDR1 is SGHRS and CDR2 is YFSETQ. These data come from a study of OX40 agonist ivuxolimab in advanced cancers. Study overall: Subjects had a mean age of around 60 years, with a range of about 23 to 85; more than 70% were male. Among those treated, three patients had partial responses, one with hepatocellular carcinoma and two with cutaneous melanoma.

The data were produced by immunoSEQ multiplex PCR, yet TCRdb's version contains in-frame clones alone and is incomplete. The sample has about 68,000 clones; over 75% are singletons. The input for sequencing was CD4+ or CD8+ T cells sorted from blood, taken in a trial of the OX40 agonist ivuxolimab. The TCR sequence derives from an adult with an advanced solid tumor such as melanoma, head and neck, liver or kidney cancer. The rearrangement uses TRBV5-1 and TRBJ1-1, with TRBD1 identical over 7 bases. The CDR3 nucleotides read TGCGCCAGCAGCCAAGCCGGGGGACAGCAGTCTGAAGCTTTCTTT. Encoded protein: CASSQAGGQQSEAFF.